The 5 T cell receptor beta chains below were found in one sample sequenced in a study of spatial heterogeneity in lung cancer. TCRdb independently ran MiXCR on the 5' RACE reads; one entry per CDR3 protein. This sample has around 710 distinct CDR3 sequences, with 50% to 75% found just once. Sample time point: blood at routine non-recurrence follow-up after resection. The sample here was PBMCs, taken at follow-up. The receptors originated from a female donor with early-stage non-small cell lung cancer.

As to this clonotype: This beta chain represents an off-target read in a library built for alpha chains; its size is of limited meaning. The J gene is TRBJ2-7, the V gene TRBV9; D uncertain. CDR1 and CDR2 from the germline V gene are SGDLS and YYNGEE. The CDR3 spans 13 residues. Trimming cost V 4 bases and J 1 base, with 9 bases left between them. CDR3 residues: CASSHDDSYEQYF. The CDR3 DNA follows: TGTGCCAGCAGCCACGACGATTCCTACGAGCAGTACTTC.

This clonotype has just one count. Without the conserved terminal phenylalanine or tryptophan, this CDR3 likely stems from a read error. This beta chain represents an off-target read in a library built for alpha chains; its size is of limited meaning. The chain has TRBV7-2 and TRBJ2-2; tentatively, D is TRBD1 (5 bases). The CDR3 sequence is 15 residues long. V was pared by 5 bases and J by 0 bases, with 10 bases between. Germline lookup yields CDR1 SGHTA and CDR2 FQGNSA. CDR3 in amino acids: CASSGRVANTGELFI. CDR3 coding DNA: TGTGCCAGCAGCGGCAGGGTTGCGAACACCGGGGAGCTGTTTATT.

This clonotype was seen a few times. For a library built for alpha chains, this beta chain is a stray read; little rests on its size. The genes are TRBV11-2 and TRBJ2-6; 8 bases are a match to TRBD1. CDR1 and CDR2 (germline): SGHAT, FQNNGV. V lost 3 bases to trimming and J lost 4 bases; unmatched junction nucleotides: 5. This CDR3 is 16 amino acids long. The CDR3 protein is CASSLIRGRGANVLTF. Written as DNA, the CDR3 is TGTGCCAGCAGCTTGATCAGGGGGCGCGGGGCCAACGTCCTGACTTTC.

On this clonotype itself: Since the library was made to target alpha chains, this beta chain is a stray read and its abundance is not meaningful. The chain has TRBV7-2 and TRBJ2-7; TRBD2 is a possible D gene (5 bases). From germline, CDR1 is SGHTA and CDR2 FQGNSA. The V and J ends lost 6 bases and 2 bases respectively, with 14 bases between them. This CDR3 is 14 amino acids long. CDR3 DNA sequence: TGTGCCAGCAGTTCCGGGCCAGCGGCCTACGAGCAGTACTTC. Translated, it gives CASSSGPAAYEQYF.

Regarding this clonotype: Within a library made for alpha chains, this beta chain is off target, and its count is uninformative. J is TRBJ2-7 and V is TRBV28, with a weak D call TRBD1 (6 bases). Germline CDR1 is MDHEN and CDR2 is SYDVKM. This CDR3 is built from 14 residues. V shed 4 bases and J shed 4 bases, with 14 bases lying between them. CDR3 nucleotide sequence: TGTGCCAGCAGTTCGAGGGTCAGGGGATACGAGCAGTACTTC. Translating gives CASSSRVRGYEQYF.